Listed below are T cell receptor beta chains from one sample, sequenced in a study of T cells in tuberculosis. Only in-frame clones appear in the TCRdb table, and some are missing; sequencing was by immunoSEQ multiplex PCR. The sample carries about 40,000 clones, roughly 94% recorded once. Here the sequenced sample was PBMCs, taken at tuberculosis diagnosis. These receptor sequences come from an adult with tuberculosis. Each CDR3 is given with its conserved first and last residue. The D gene is left open where the match is weak. Some rows have no size entry. The others give once, few or many, or a class for an expanded clone.

- | - | TRBJ1-5 | TRBV7-2 | TGTGCCAGCAGCTCCCCAGGTCAGCCCCAGCATTTT | CASSSPGQPQHF
TRBD1 | - | TRBJ1-2 | TRBV11-2 | TGTGCCAGCAGTACAGGGGGCGTCCAGGGGCAGAATGGCTACACCTTC | CASSTGGVQGQNGYTF
- | - | TRBJ1-5 | TRBV28 | TGTGCCAGCAGTTTATCCCTCTCGACAAGTAGCAATCAGCCCCAGCATTTT | CASSLSLSTSSNQPQHF
- | - | TRBJ1-2 | TRBV4-1 | TGCGCCAGCAGCCAAGAGACGGGGTGGAACTATGGCTACACCTTC | CASSQETGWNYGYTF
- | - | TRBJ2-2 | TRBV2 | TGTGCCAGCAGTGCAGGGAATTCAGGCACCGGGGAGCTGTTTTTT | CASSAGNSGTGELFF
- | - | TRBJ1-1 | TRBV7-9 | TGTGCCAGCAGCACCTCGGCGGGGAACACTGAAGCTTTCTTT | CASSTSAGNTEAFF
- | - | TRBJ2-3 | TRBV7-2 | TGTGCCAGCAGCTTAGCCCCCACTAACACAGATACGCAGTATTTT | CASSLAPTNTDTQYF
TRBD1 | - | TRBJ1-4 | TRBV5-6 | TGTGCCAGCAGCTTAGACAGGGGAACTAATGAAAAACTGTTTTTT | CASSLDRGTNEKLFF
- | once | TRBJ2-1 | TRBV25-1 | TGTGCCAGCATAGGCTCGCTAGCCTGGGGCAATGAGCAGTTCTTC | CASIGSLAWGNEQFF
- | - | TRBJ2-3 | TRBV23-1 | TGCGCCAGCAGTCAATCTAGGGGGATCGCAGATACGCAGTATTTT | CASSQSRGIADTQYF
- | few | TRBJ2-7 | TRBV28 | TGTGCCAGCAGTTTTCTTGGTGGAGACCTCTACGAGCAGTACTTC | CASSFLGGDLYEQYF
- | - | TRBJ2-3 | TRBV27 | TGTGCCAGCAGTTTAAGGCAGGGTTATACAGATACGCAGTATTTT | CASSLRQGYTDTQYF
- | - | TRBJ1-1 | TRBV19 | TGTGCCAGTAGTGTTCAGGGGCAGCAGGCGAACACTGAAGCTTTCTTT | CASSVQGQQANTEAFF
- | - | TRBJ1-4 | TRBV10-1 | TGCGCCAGCCCGAGCGGGGAACGAAGGGGTGAAAAACTGTTTTTT | CASPSGERRGEKLFF
- | - | TRBJ1-5 | TRBV30 | TGTGCCTGGAGGAGTGGCAATCAGCCCCAGCATTTT | CAWRSGNQPQHF
- | - | TRBJ1-1 | TRBV7-3 | TGTGCCAGCAGCTTAACCGCAGGGGACACTGAAGCTTTCTTT | CASSLTAGDTEAFF
TRBD1 | - | TRBJ2-1 | TRBV28 | TGTGCCAGCAGTTTAGTCCTTACAGGGGGAAGTGGCTACAATGAGCAGTTCTTC | CASSLVLTGGSGYNEQFF
- | - | TRBJ2-3 | TRBV7-3 | TGTGCCAGCAGCCGAGGAGGGTACACAGATACGCAGTATTTT | CASSRGGYTDTQYF
TRBD1 | - | TRBJ1-1 | TRBV6-1 | TGTGCCAGCAGAGGAACGGGGACAGGAGGGAGGGCTTTCTTT | CASRGTGTGGRAFF
- | - | TRBJ1-2 | TRBV20-1 | TGCAGTGCTCGAAGGACAGCCGGCTACACCTTC | CSARRTAGYTF
- | - | TRBJ2-2 | TRBV7-8 | TGTGCCAGCAGTTCCCAGGGGAACACCGGGGAGCTGTTTTTT | CASSSQGNTGELFF
TRBD2 | - | TRBJ2-7 | TRBV12-5 | TGTGCTAGTGGTTTGGTCCTAGCGGGGGTATACGAGCAGTACTTC | CASGLVLAGVYEQYF
- | - | TRBJ1-2 | TRBV20-1 | TGCAGACAAAACTATGGCTACACCTTC | CRQNYGYTF
- | - | TRBJ2-7 | TRBV5-1 | TGCGCCAGCAGCTTGGAACCGGTAACCTCCTACGAGCAGTACTTC | CASSLEPVTSYEQYF
TRBD1 | - | TRBJ1-2 | TRBV5-4 | TGTGCCAGCAGCTTGGCCCCGACAGGGGGGCGAGGCTACACCTTC | CASSLAPTGGRGYTF
TRBD1 | - | TRBJ2-2 | TRBV5-1 | TGCGCCAGCAGCCCCTGGACAGGGGGGGACGTCGGGGAGCTGTTTTTT | CASSPWTGGDVGELFF
- | - | TRBJ1-6 | TRBV7-2 | TGTGCCAGCAGCCCACAAACAGGGAAACCTAATTCACCCCTCCACTTT | CASSPQTGKPNSPLHF
- | once | TRBJ2-3 | TRBV10-1 | TGCGCCACCCAGGCCGCCCTCTTGGATACGCAGTATTTT | CATQAALLDTQYF
TRBD2 | - | TRBJ2-7 | TRBV7-8 | TGTGCCAGCAGCTTGTATTCTAGCGGGGGTTACGAGCAGTACTTC | CASSLYSSGGYEQYF